The clone carrying this T cell receptor (beta chain) has only a few counts. Antigen: not known. Deletions cut 4 bases from V and 4 bases from J, with 15 bases between. CDR1 is SGDLS, CDR2 YYNGEE, per germline. The CDR3 extends over 15 amino acids. This sample stems from a study of identical twins. A universal primer site was incorporated via template switching, and the cDNA contained unique molecular identifiers. Via MiXCR, TCRdb re-called the 5' RACE reads, giving one row per CDR3 protein. The sample holds 550,000 to 700,000 distinct CDR3 sequences, 21% seen once. General study results and limits: There is a chance that invariant MAIT and iNKT cells partially muddied zero-insertion analyses. Excess sharing by twins proved weaker in beta out-of-frame sequences.

This same sample was also part of a study on T cells expressing NK-cell markers. As that report states: Whether the expanded NKG2C+ T cell clones recognized HCMV remained unclear.

The sample comprised PBMCs. The sequence came from a woman aged 18-30 years in good health. The gene calls are TRBV9 and TRBJ2-1; a weak D match, TRBD2 (6 bases). The chain's CDR3 is CASSPLPGVYNEQFF. The CDR3 bases are TGTGCCAGCAGCCCCCTCCCGGGGGTGTACAATGAGCAGTTCTTC.